These T cell receptor beta chains were read from a single sample in a study of T cell repertoires in cytomegalovirus infection. TCRdb reprocessed the reads via MiXCR and lists one record per CDR3 protein. The table has some 350,000 distinct CDR3 sequences, 15% to 20% seen once. Sequenced sample: PBMCs. The receptor source for this set is a human donor in good health (CMV status not recorded). Some clones in this sample may be carry-over from other donors' samples. CDR3s include the opening cysteine and the closing phenylalanine or tryptophan. D genes are given only for firm matches. The size of a clone is reported for some rows only, either as once, few or many, or as a class for expanded clones.

d_call: TRBD1; clone_size: few; v_call: TRBV28; j_call: TRBJ2-3; cdr3_nt: TGTGCCAGCAGTACGGGACAGCTCACAGATACGCAGTATTTT; cdr3_aa: CASSTGQLTDTQYF
d_call: TRBD2; clone_size: few; v_call: TRBV20-1; j_call: TRBJ2-1; cdr3_nt: TGCAGTGCTAGAAGAGCGGGGGGCCGGGGGTACAATGAGCAGTTCTTC; cdr3_aa: CSARRAGGRGYNEQFF
d_call: -; clone_size: many; v_call: TRBV20-1; j_call: TRBJ2-3; cdr3_nt: TGCAGTGCTGTCACTGAGGTCCGTTCATATACGCAGTATTTT; cdr3_aa: CSAVTEVRSYTQYF
d_call: -; clone_size: few; v_call: TRBV2; j_call: TRBJ1-2; cdr3_nt: TGTGCCAGCAGGGGTCAGGGATTTCCTCCCTATGGCTACACCTTC; cdr3_aa: CASRGQGFPPYGYTF
d_call: -; clone_size: few; v_call: TRBV20-1; j_call: TRBJ2-5; cdr3_nt: TGCAGTGCTTCCACCGGCCCCCAAGAGACCCAGTACTTC; cdr3_aa: CSASTGPQETQYF
d_call: TRBD1; clone_size: many; v_call: TRBV12-3/TRBV12-4; j_call: TRBJ1-5; cdr3_nt: TGTGCCAGCAGTCTAAGGGGGCGGCGGAATCAGCCCCAGCATTTT; cdr3_aa: CASSLRGRRNQPQHF
d_call: -; clone_size: few; v_call: TRBV19; j_call: TRBJ1-1; cdr3_nt: TGTGCCAGTAGTATATACGCAGGGCTGGAGGCTGAAGCTTTCTTT; cdr3_aa: CASSIYAGLEAEAFF
d_call: TRBD2; clone_size: many; v_call: TRBV6-5; j_call: TRBJ2-2; cdr3_nt: TGTGCCAGCAGTTACTCGAAGCGGGGGGAAGGGCTGTTTTTT; cdr3_aa: CASSYSKRGEGLFF
d_call: TRBD1; clone_size: few; v_call: TRBV10-3; j_call: TRBJ1-2; cdr3_nt: TGTGCCATTTCTCAAGCGGACAGGAACTATGGCTACACCTTC; cdr3_aa: CAISQADRNYGYTF
d_call: -; clone_size: -; v_call: TRBV30; j_call: TRBJ1-1; cdr3_nt: TGTGCCTGGAGTCGTAGGTGGGGCAGGGTGACTGAAGCTTTCTTT; cdr3_aa: CAWSRRWGRVTEAFF
d_call: -; clone_size: -; v_call: TRBV5-6; j_call: TRBJ1-5; cdr3_nt: TGTGCCAGCAGCTTGGAGGATTTCCATAGCAATCAGCCCCAGCATTTT; cdr3_aa: CASSLEDFHSNQPQHF
d_call: -; clone_size: -; v_call: TRBV20-1; j_call: TRBJ1-1; cdr3_nt: TGCAGTGCTGCTAGGGGCTGGAGTGCTGAAGCTTTCTTT; cdr3_aa: CSAARGWSAEAFF
d_call: TRBD2; clone_size: -; v_call: TRBV2; j_call: TRBJ2-7; cdr3_nt: TGTGCCAGCAGTGAAATAGGGTGGACTAGCGGTAATGACTACGAGCAGTACTTC; cdr3_aa: CASSEIGWTSGNDYEQYF
d_call: TRBD2; clone_size: many; v_call: TRBV7-2; j_call: TRBJ2-1; cdr3_nt: TGTGCCAGCAGCCCCTATAGCGGGAAAGACAATGAGCAGTTCTTC; cdr3_aa: CASSPYSGKDNEQFF
d_call: -; clone_size: -; v_call: TRBV18; j_call: TRBJ1-5; cdr3_nt: TGTGCCAGCTCCGGAGGCGGGAGTTATAGCAATCAGCCCCAGCATTTT; cdr3_aa: CASSGGGSYSNQPQHF
d_call: -; clone_size: few; v_call: TRBV6-8; j_call: TRBJ1-5; cdr3_nt: TGTGCCAGCAGTTCGGATCAGCCCCAGCATTTT; cdr3_aa: CASSSDQPQHF
d_call: -; clone_size: -; v_call: TRBV10-3; j_call: TRBJ1-5; cdr3_nt: TGTGCCATCAGTCAGGGGCTGGAAAATCAGCCCCAGCATTTT; cdr3_aa: CAISQGLENQPQHF
d_call: -; clone_size: few; v_call: TRBV10-2; j_call: TRBJ2-7; cdr3_nt: TGCGCCAGCAGTGAGATGGGGACCGACTCCTTTCCCGGGTTC; cdr3_aa: CASSEMGTDSFPGF
d_call: -; clone_size: many; v_call: TRBV12-3/TRBV12-4; j_call: TRBJ1-3; cdr3_nt: TGTGCCAGCAGAAACCCTGGAGGACCTTCTGGAAACACCATATATTTT; cdr3_aa: CASRNPGGPSGNTIYF
d_call: TRBD1; clone_size: once; v_call: TRBV10-3; j_call: TRBJ1-2; cdr3_nt: TGTGCCATCAGTGAAGCCGGGACAGGGCTGGGCGGCTACACCTTC; cdr3_aa: CAISEAGTGLGGYTF
d_call: TRBD1; clone_size: many; v_call: TRBV6-1; j_call: TRBJ1-5; cdr3_nt: TGTGCCAGCAGTGACAGGGGGTCGAATCAGCCCCAGCATTTT; cdr3_aa: CASSDRGSNQPQHF
d_call: -; clone_size: -; v_call: TRBV6-5; j_call: TRBJ1-4; cdr3_nt: TGTGCCAGCAGACGGGCAAATGAAAAACTGTTTTTT; cdr3_aa: CASRRANEKLFF
d_call: TRBD1; clone_size: once; v_call: TRBV7-9; j_call: TRBJ1-6; cdr3_nt: TGTGCCAGCAGCTTATCTGGGACAGCTTCACCCCTCCACTTT; cdr3_aa: CASSLSGTASPLHF
d_call: -; clone_size: many; v_call: TRBV7-2; j_call: TRBJ2-3; cdr3_nt: TGTGCCAGCAAACGTAGGGGGGCCACAGATACGCAGTATTTT; cdr3_aa: CASKRRGATDTQYF
d_call: TRBD2; clone_size: many; v_call: TRBV7-9; j_call: TRBJ2-3; cdr3_nt: TGTGCCAGCAGCTCTTGGCGGGGGGCGTCAGATACGCAGTATTTT; cdr3_aa: CASSSWRGASDTQYF
d_call: -; clone_size: few; v_call: TRBV7-9; j_call: TRBJ2-7; cdr3_nt: TGTGCCAGCAGCCCGGTTGAACCCTACGAGCAGTACTTC; cdr3_aa: CASSPVEPYEQYF
d_call: -; clone_size: -; v_call: TRBV12-3/TRBV12-4; j_call: TRBJ2-5; cdr3_nt: TGTGCCAGCAGTGCGGGGACAGTACAAGAGACCCAGTACTTC; cdr3_aa: CASSAGTVQETQYF
d_call: -; clone_size: few; v_call: TRBV11-2; j_call: TRBJ1-4; cdr3_nt: TGTGCCAGCAGCCCAATTTCCGGGAGAGCTAATGAAAAACTGTTTTTT; cdr3_aa: CASSPISGRANEKLFF
d_call: TRBD1; clone_size: -; v_call: TRBV7-8; j_call: TRBJ2-2; cdr3_nt: TGTGCCAGCAGTCCGCGGACAGGGAAAATGAACACCGGGGAGCTGTTTTTT; cdr3_aa: CASSPRTGKMNTGELFF
d_call: -; clone_size: few; v_call: TRBV7-9; j_call: TRBJ2-3; cdr3_nt: TGTGCCAGCAGCTGGGTTGGACACCGGGGCACAGATACGCAGTATTTT; cdr3_aa: CASSWVGHRGTDTQYF
d_call: -; clone_size: many; v_call: TRBV7-6; j_call: TRBJ1-2; cdr3_nt: TGTGCCAGCAGCTTAGCAATGACTGATCCCCGGCACTATGGCTACACCTTC; cdr3_aa: CASSLAMTDPRHYGYTF
d_call: TRBD2; clone_size: few; v_call: TRBV20-1; j_call: TRBJ2-5; cdr3_nt: TGCAGTGCTAGGCAGACTAGCGGGGAGACCCAGTACTTC; cdr3_aa: CSARQTSGETQYF
d_call: -; clone_size: many; v_call: TRBV12-5; j_call: TRBJ2-3; cdr3_nt: TGTGCTAGTGGTTTGGTACGGTCCACCGAGGGTACAGATACGCAGTATTTT; cdr3_aa: CASGLVRSTEGTDTQYF
d_call: -; clone_size: many; v_call: TRBV6-1; j_call: TRBJ1-2; cdr3_nt: TGTGCCAGCAGCGACAGGTTGCCTGGAGGCTACACCTTC; cdr3_aa: CASSDRLPGGYTF
d_call: TRBD1; clone_size: -; v_call: TRBV12-3/TRBV12-4; j_call: TRBJ2-6; cdr3_nt: TGTGCCAGCAAACAGGGGTCCGGGGCCAACGTCCTGACTTTC; cdr3_aa: CASKQGSGANVLTF
d_call: -; clone_size: many; v_call: TRBV7-2; j_call: TRBJ2-1; cdr3_nt: TGTGCCAGCAGCTTAGAGTCCCGGTCCCCCGAGGAGCAGTTCTTC; cdr3_aa: CASSLESRSPEEQFF
d_call: TRBD1; clone_size: few; v_call: TRBV15; j_call: TRBJ2-1; cdr3_nt: TGTGCCACCAGCAGACATCGACAGGGACCCTACAATGAGCAGTTCTTC; cdr3_aa: CATSRHRQGPYNEQFF
d_call: -; clone_size: many; v_call: TRBV28; j_call: TRBJ2-1; cdr3_nt: TGTGCCAGCAGTTTATGGTCGGGTAATGAGCAGTTCTTC; cdr3_aa: CASSLWSGNEQFF
d_call: TRBD1; clone_size: many; v_call: TRBV7-9; j_call: TRBJ1-5; cdr3_nt: TGTGCCAGCAGCTCCCACGGGACAGTCAATCAGCCCCAGCATTTT; cdr3_aa: CASSSHGTVNQPQHF
d_call: -; clone_size: few; v_call: TRBV6-2/TRBV6-3; j_call: TRBJ2-1; cdr3_nt: TGTGCCAGCAGTCCCTTAGCGTATTTGAACAATGAGCAGTTCTTC; cdr3_aa: CASSPLAYLNNEQFF
d_call: TRBD2; clone_size: -; v_call: TRBV5-6; j_call: TRBJ2-1; cdr3_nt: TGTGCCAGCAGCTTAACCAGCGGGGGCCTCCCCAATGAGCAGTTCTTC; cdr3_aa: CASSLTSGGLPNEQFF
d_call: -; clone_size: many; v_call: TRBV10-3; j_call: TRBJ1-1; cdr3_nt: TGTGCCATCACCGGGGGGGGTTTCACTGAAGCTTTCTTT; cdr3_aa: CAITGGGFTEAFF
d_call: TRBD1; clone_size: many; v_call: TRBV28; j_call: TRBJ1-2; cdr3_nt: TGTGCCAGCAGGACGGGGACAGAACAACTAATCTATGGCTACACCTTC; cdr3_aa: CASRTGTEQLIYGYTF
d_call: TRBD1; clone_size: many; v_call: TRBV7-2; j_call: TRBJ1-4; cdr3_nt: TGTGCCAGCAGCTGGACAGGCGAAAAACTGTTTTTT; cdr3_aa: CASSWTGEKLFF